This T cell receptor beta chain was retrieved from a study of blood T cell repertoires in COVID-19. On the study more broadly: Sources were T cells, B-cell-depleted T cells, or PBMCs; the material itself was cDNA or gDNA.

In the original analysis: Estimation of nucleated cell counts was performed using reference gene primer amplification. Data came from immunoSEQ multiplex PCR; TCRdb stores just in-frame clones and leaves some out. V and J calls and clone size are those listed in that table; D and trimming were worked out from the DNA. The sample contains around 200,000 clones, 70% to 85% of which appear only once. The germline gives CDR1 SGHTA, CDR2 FQGNSA. The CDR3 is 18 amino acids. Trimming pared 1 base from V and 2 bases from J, leaving 20 bases between. This TCR came from a woman of 80 years or more with acute or convalescent COVID-19. The source material was peripheral blood. This chain joins TRBV7-2 and TRBJ1-2, with a tentative D call TRBD1 (5 bases). CDR3 DNA sequence: TGTGCCAGCAGCTTAGGAGTCTCCGGTTCGAGACAGAACTATGGCTACACCTTC. The encoded protein is CASSLGVSGSRQNYGYTF.